The rows below give T cell receptor beta chains drawn from one sample of a study of T cells in Graves' hyperthyroidism and ophthalmopathy. MiXCR, run by TCRdb on the multiplex PCR reads, gives a single entry per CDR3 protein. The repertoire holds about 610,000 distinct CDR3 sequences, with about a sixth as singletons. Sequencing used blood. The source is a woman between 35 and 50 years old with Graves' ophthalmopathy. CDR3s include the opening cysteine and the closing phenylalanine or tryptophan. A D gene is named only where the DNA matches it firmly. The size field is filled for only some rows; it gives once, few, many or a size class.

clone size	V gene	J gene	D gene	CDR3 protein	CDR3 DNA
.	TRBV7-2	TRBJ2-3	.	CASSLEGPGEQYF	TGTGCCAGCAGCTTAGAGGGGCCAGGTGAGCAGTATTTT
many	TRBV2	TRBJ1-1	.	CASSEAGQLKAFF	TGTGCCAGCAGTGAAGCCGGACAGCTTAAAGCTTTCTTT
many	TRBV7-9	TRBJ2-3	TRBD2	CASSLKFGRALGTDTQYF	TGTGCCAGCAGCTTGAAATTCGGGAGGGCCCTAGGCACAGATACGCAGTATTTT
.	TRBV7-9	TRBJ1-2	TRBD1	CASSLPRDRDSYGYTF	TGTGCCAGCAGCCTCCCCCGGGACAGGGATAGCTATGGCTACACCTTC
many	TRBV7-9	TRBJ2-1	.	CASSLAGSDNEQFF	TGTGCCAGCAGCTTAGCGGGTAGCGACAATGAGCAGTTCTTC
many	TRBV20-1	TRBJ2-3	TRBD2	CSARDQSGSSDTQYF	TGCAGTGCTAGAGACCAAAGCGGGAGTTCAGATACGCAGTATTTT
.	TRBV3-1	TRBJ2-5	TRBD1	CASSQDGGRGIGETQYF	TGTGCCAGCAGCCAAGATGGGGGCAGGGGGATTGGAGAGACCCAGTACTTC
many	TRBV7-3	TRBJ1-1	.	CASSRGLQTEAFF	TGTGCCAGCAGCCGGGGACTGCAGACTGAAGCTTTCTTT
.	TRBV20-1	TRBJ1-4	.	CSARGGDGEKLFF	TGCAGTGCTAGAGGGGGGGATGGTGAAAAACTGTTTTTT
many	TRBV2	TRBJ2-7	TRBD2	CASSEGGLAGVHEQYF	TGTGCCAGCAGTGAAGGGGGACTAGCGGGAGTACACGAGCAGTACTTC
many	TRBV2	TRBJ1-2	TRBD1	CASSVGGGSYGYTF	TGTGCCAGCAGTGTTGGAGGGGGCTCCTATGGCTACACCTTC
many	TRBV9	TRBJ2-3	.	CASSPGTGEGTDTQYF	TGTGCCAGCAGCCCCGGGACGGGAGAGGGCACAGATACGCAGTATTTT
.	TRBV20-1	TRBJ2-2	.	CSASRPSGTGELFF	TGCAGTGCTAGCCGCCCTAGTGGGACCGGGGAGCTGTTTTTT
.	TRBV11-2	TRBJ2-1	TRBD2	CASSFEGGGADEQFF	TGTGCCAGCAGCTTCGAAGGCGGGGGGGCCGATGAGCAGTTCTTC
.	TRBV2	TRBJ2-1	TRBD2	CASRVGGYDEQFF	TGTGCCAGCAGGGTCGGGGGGTACGATGAGCAGTTCTTC
many	TRBV11-2	TRBJ1-1	TRBD1	CASSWGTGGTEAFF	TGTGCCAGCAGCTGGGGGACAGGTGGTACTGAAGCTTTCTTT
.	TRBV7-2	TRBJ2-7	.	CASSLVMNGYEQYF	TGTGCCAGCAGCTTAGTCATGAACGGTTACGAGCAGTACTTC
many	TRBV18	TRBJ2-1	.	CASSPQSIEQFF	TGTGCCAGCTCACCACAGTCTATTGAGCAGTTCTTC
many	TRBV3-1	TRBJ2-7	TRBD2	CASSRIAGGPLSYEQYF	TGTGCCAGCAGCCGTATCGCGGGAGGGCCTCTATCCTACGAGCAGTACTTC
many	TRBV27	TRBJ2-1	.	CASSLRGSYNEQFF	TGTGCCAGCAGTTTGCGGGGCTCCTACAATGAGCAGTTCTTC
.	TRBV9	TRBJ2-7	TRBD1	CASSVDGGQGQQYF	TGTGCCAGCAGCGTCGACGGGGGACAGGGGCAGCAGTACTTC
.	TRBV5-1	TRBJ1-2	TRBD1	CASSLTGEPYGYTF	TGCGCCAGCAGCTTGACAGGGGAACCCTATGGCTACACCTTC
many	TRBV11-1	TRBJ2-3	.	CASSFQRGLTDTQYF	TGTGCCAGCAGCTTCCAGAGGGGTCTCACAGATACGCAGTATTTT
many	TRBV5-8	TRBJ2-1	.	CASSFRGWGEQFF	TGTGCCAGCAGCTTCAGGGGTTGGGGTGAGCAGTTCTTC
many	TRBV3-1	TRBJ2-1	.	CASSPTEIDEQFF	TGTGCCAGCAGCCCCACTGAGATCGATGAGCAGTTCTTC
.	TRBV28	TRBJ1-4	.	CASSLGGLNEKLFF	TGTGCCAGCAGCCTTGGGGGTCTTAATGAAAAACTGTTTTTT
many	TRBV7-9	TRBJ2-7	.	CASSPVQGYEQYF	TGTGCCAGCAGCCCCGTACAGGGCTACGAGCAGTACTTC
few	TRBV10-3	TRBJ2-7	.	CAIRISSGYEQYF	TGTGCCATCAGGATTTCAAGTGGGTACGAGCAGTACTTC
many	TRBV2	TRBJ1-2	.	CASRGQGSPGYTF	TGTGCCAGCAGGGGACAAGGCAGCCCCGGCTACACCTTC
many	TRBV6-2/TRBV6-3	TRBJ1-5	.	CASSSPRDYSNQPQHF	TGTGCCAGCTCGTCCCCCCGGGACTATAGCAATCAGCCCCAGCATTTT
many	TRBV11-2	TRBJ2-3	.	CASSLAGGLGTDTQYF	TGTGCCAGCAGCTTAGCAGGAGGGCTTGGCACAGATACGCAGTATTTT
many	TRBV28	TRBJ1-5	.	CASSLRQINQPQHF	TGTGCCAGCAGTTTACGACAGATCAATCAGCCCCAGCATTTT
few	TRBV6-1	TRBJ2-1	TRBD1	CASRARGRSHNEQFF	TGTGCCAGCAGAGCCAGGGGGCGCAGCCACAATGAGCAGTTCTTC
.	TRBV5-5	TRBJ1-3	.	CASTRVLVRGNTIYF	TGTGCCAGCACCCGAGTCCTCGTCCGAGGAAACACCATATATTTT
many	TRBV2	TRBJ2-5	TRBD1	CASGPGQGAGTQYF	TGTGCCAGCGGTCCGGGACAGGGGGCAGGGACCCAGTACTTC
many	TRBV20-1	TRBJ2-3	.	CSARVGSSTDTQYF	TGCAGTGCTAGAGTAGGGAGTAGCACAGATACGCAGTATTTT
.	TRBV7-6	TRBJ2-1	TRBD2	CASSLAPGGGKGEQFF	TGTGCCAGCAGCTTGGCCCCCGGGGGAGGGAAGGGTGAGCAGTTCTTC
many	TRBV11-2	TRBJ2-1	.	CASSLGAGLGNEQFF	TGTGCCAGCAGCTTAGGCGCAGGGTTGGGGAATGAGCAGTTCTTC
few	TRBV10-1	TRBJ1-5	.	CASIRGERNQPQHF	TGCGCCAGCATCCGTGGGGAGCGCAATCAGCCCCAGCATTTT
.	TRBV20-1	TRBJ1-2	.	CSAVVIQKGYTF	TGCAGTGCCGTTGTGATCCAAAAGGGCTACACCTTC
.	TRBV11-2	TRBJ2-3	.	CASSQEPGIRTDTQYF	TGCGCCAGCAGCCAGGAACCCGGGATCCGCACAGATACGCAGTATTTT
few	TRBV2	TRBJ2-7	.	CASSEVLDNSYEQYF	TGTGCCAGCAGTGAGGTCCTGGACAACTCCTACGAGCAGTACTTC
many	TRBV5-1	TRBJ1-1	.	CASSLASNGGNTEAFF	TGCGCCAGCAGCTTGGCCTCGAACGGGGGAAACACTGAAGCTTTCTTT
many	TRBV6-1	TRBJ2-1	.	CASSDAGPKGQFF	TGTGCCAGCAGTGACGCGGGACCAAAGGGGCAGTTCTTC
few	TRBV28	TRBJ2-1	.	CASSLDESSYNEQFF	TGTGCCAGCAGCTTGGACGAGAGCTCCTACAATGAGCAGTTCTTC
few	TRBV10-3	TRBJ2-5	.	CASSRDFALVWNF	TGTGCCAGCAGCAGGGATTTTGCGTTAGTTTGGAACTTC
many	TRBV12-3/TRBV12-4	TRBJ2-2	TRBD1	CASTGDRGSTGELFF	TGTGCCAGCACTGGGGACAGGGGAAGCACCGGGGAGCTGTTTTTT
.	TRBV20-1	TRBJ2-7	.	CSARYRTEYEQYF	TGCAGTGCTAGATACAGGACAGAGTACGAGCAGTACTTC